Listed below are T cell receptor beta chains from one sample, sequenced in a study of OX40 agonist ivuxolimab in advanced cancers. The data were produced by immunoSEQ multiplex PCR, yet TCRdb's version contains in-frame clones alone and is incomplete. Of 55,000 to 65,000 clones listed, around 77% are singletons. This specimen was CD4+ or CD8+ T cells sorted from blood, taken in a trial of the OX40 agonist ivuxolimab. The receptors here all came from an adult with an advanced solid tumor such as melanoma, head and neck, liver or kidney cancer. Both conserved end residues are part of each CDR3.

TRBV18 | 16 | CASSPLTGVGDYGYTF
TRBV6-5 | 14 | CASSVTVSDSPLHF
TRBV6-5 | 14 | CASSALSGSDTQYF
TRBV12-5 | 13 | CASCNSGTDTQYF
TRBV7-2 | 13 | CASSLGLDTEAFF
TRBV6-5 | 14 | CASRPKWGIGELFF
TRBV19 | 16 | CASSTLRQGATDTQYF
TRBV5-6 | 13 | CASSFGGTGELFF
TRBV5-6 | 15 | CASSLVGRDTGELFF
TRBV7-2 | 15 | CASSPRTVTNYGYTF
TRBV7-2 | 15 | CASSGGGATNEKLFF
TRBV7-9 | 14 | CASSLHTGVTEAFF
TRBV29-1 | 14 | CSVEATGSGNTIYF
TRBV4-2 | 15 | CASKWTSGVQETQYF
TRBV15 | 14 | CATSREDGLNTQYF
TRBV10-3 | 13 | CAAGTLNTGELFF
TRBV25-1 | 16 | CASSADPVGATYEQFF
TRBV7-6 | 14 | CASSLQPMNTEAFF
TRBV29-1 | 14 | CSVDRGRANYGYTF
TRBV18 | 17 | CASLSDSHFSGANVLTF
TRBV29-1 | 14 | CSVEQGADNYGYTF
TRBV4-2 | 16 | CASSQDVTEGQETQYF
TRBV19 | 14 | CASSGTGENQPQHF
TRBV28 | 14 | CASIPPNRNTEAFF
TRBV28 | 14 | CASSFADRVYGYTF
TRBV27 | 17 | CASSLSAGGMGNQPQHF
TRBV11-2 | 15 | CASSSQGAKEETQYF
TRBV6-6 | 16 | CASSTPRTGSSYEQYF
TRBV18 | 20 | CASSPAYPTSGRQFYNEQFF
TRBV27 | 14 | CASSPRQANTEAFF
TRBV20-1 | 11 | CSARVGETQYF
TRBV29-1 | 13 | CSVVTPGDYEQYF
TRBV4-1 | 13 | CASSQVGAYTQYF
TRBV7-9 | 17 | CASSPLRVAGGPYEQYF
TRBV27 | 14 | CASSPTTGGRGYTF
TRBV18 | 13 | CASSVGGQETQYF
TRBV7-6 | 15 | CASSLPDPSYEKLFF
TRBV12-5 | 15 | CASGPASGATDTQYF
TRBV5-6 | 16 | CASSLEGDRVYNEQFF
TRBV11-3 | 14 | CASSSQGANTEAFF